Presented here are 20 T cell receptor beta chains from one specimen sequenced in a study of T cell repertoires in cytomegalovirus infection. The antigens these receptors bind are not known. TCRdb analysed the reads with MiXCR anew, one entry per CDR3 protein. The repertoire holds roughly 730,000 distinct CDR3 sequences, with around a third as singletons. Sequences were derived from cultured PBMCs, sampled from culture after CMV antigen stimulation. These TCRs come from a human donor in good health (CMV status not recorded). Some clones in this sample may be carry-over from other donors' samples.

This clonotype was found a few times. The chain combines TRBV4-3 with TRBJ2-5; 9 positions match TRBD2. The CDR3 is 16 residues long. Germline V CDR1 and CDR2: LGHNA, YSLEER. The trim removed 1 base at V and 3 bases at J, leaving 6 bases unmatched. The CDR3 DNA follows: TGCGCCAGCAGCCAAGGAGGGGCTAGCGGGGAAGAGACCCAGTACTTC. It codes for CASSQGGASGEETQYF.

The chain combines TRBV18 with TRBJ2-7, with 10 bases that match TRBD1. With V trimmed by 6 bases and J by 1 base, 12 bases remained unmatched. The CDR3 extends over 17 amino acids. Germline lookup yields CDR1 KGHSH and CDR2 LQKENI. The CDR3 protein is CASSLGGQGRMSYEQYF. The CDR3 nucleotides are TGTGCCAGCTCCCTGGGGGGACAGGGGCGGATGTCCTACGAGCAGTACTTC. Full variable domain (remainder filled in from reference TRBV18 and TRBJ2-7): NAGVMQNPRHLVRRRGQEARLRCSPMKGHSHVYWYRQLPEEGLKFMVYLQKENIIDESGMPKERFSAEFPKEGPSILRIQQVVRGDSAAYFCASSLGGQGRMSYEQYFGPGTRLTVT.

The chain is built from TRBV20-1 and TRBJ2-7; D unresolved. V was shortened by 0 bases and J by 1 base, with 7 bases between the two germline ends. Germline CDR1 and CDR2: DFQATT and SNEGSKA (reference sequence). The length of the CDR3 is 13 residues. CDR3 nucleotide sequence: TGCAGTGCTAGAGATCAGGTTTCCTACGAGCAGTACTTC. Residues: CSARDQVSYEQYF.

The chain links TRBV7-9 to TRBJ2-5; 7 positions agree with TRBD2. The V and J ends lost 4 bases and 5 bases, in that order; junction bases with no gene match: 10. The V gene's germline CDR1 is SEHNR and CDR2 FQNEAQ (reference sequence). The CDR3 consists of 15 residues. CDR3 loop: CASSSRLAWRETQYF. In DNA, the CDR3 is TGTGCCAGCAGCTCGAGACTAGCTTGGAGGGAGACCCAGTACTTC.

The sample holds a few counts of this clonotype. This chain joins TRBV7-6 and TRBJ2-1; 10 bases map to TRBD2. The CDR3 loop spans 17 amino acids. The J segment lost 3 bases and the V segment lost 5 bases, leaving 10 bases of the junction unmatched. Germline-derived CDR1 and CDR2 are SGHVS and FNYEAQ. CDR3 DNA sequence: TGTGCCAGCAGCCCGGGGATAGCGGGAGGTCTCTACAATGAGCAGTTCTTC. This encodes CASSPGIAGGLYNEQFF.

The rearrangement uses TRBV5-4 and TRBJ2-1; 8 bases are shared with TRBD2. The junction had 13 bases not matched to a gene; V was cut back by 3 bases and J by 2 bases. Per germline, CDR1 SGHNT and CDR2 YYREEE (reference sequence). The length of the CDR3 is 18 residues. In nucleotides, the CDR3 is TGTGCCAGCAGCTCCCCGGGGGTTGAAGCGGGAGCCTACAATGAGCAGTTCTTC. Translating gives CASSSPGVEAGAYNEQFF.

This clonotype has a handful of counts. CDR3 coding DNA: TGTGCCATCAGTGGCCCAGCAGGGGAGATCACAGATACGCAGTATTTT. Its protein product is CAISGPAGEITDTQYF. The gene calls are TRBV10-3 and TRBJ2-3; D is possibly TRBD1 (6 bases). Between the trimmed V and J ends, which lost 4 bases and 2 bases, there was a span of 16 bases. This CDR3 has 16 amino acids. CDR1 is ENHRY and CDR2 is SYGVKD in the germline V gene.

The genes are TRBV7-1 and TRBJ2-5; D uncertain. TRBV7-1 is placed among ORFs of uncertain function. The V end lost 2 bases, the J end lost 4 bases, and 8 bases lay between the germline ends. This CDR3 has 13 residues. The CDR3 reads CASSSQSGETQYF. DNA of the CDR3: TGTGCCAGCAGCTCACAATCCGGAGAGACCCAGTACTTC.

This clonotype was observed a handful of times. The chain links TRBV7-9 to TRBJ2-1; 8 nucleotides agree with TRBD1. The V and J ends lost 5 bases and 9 bases, in that order; junction bases with no gene match: 6. The CDR3 length is 13 residues. Germline V lookup: CDR1 SEHNR, CDR2 FQNEAQ (reference sequence). CDR3 region: CASSRSGGGEQFF. Written as DNA, the CDR3 is TGTGCCAGCAGCCGCTCAGGGGGCGGTGAGCAGTTCTTC. The variable domain in full, completed from reference TRBV7-9 and TRBJ2-1, reads DTGVSQNPRHKITKRGQNVTFRCDPISEHNRLYWYRQTLGQGPEFLTYFQNEAQLEKSRLLSDRFSAERPKGSFSTLEIQRTEQGDSAMYLCASSRSGGGEQFFGPGTRLTVL.

This clonotype was counted a single time. V usage is TRBV20-1 and J usage is TRBJ2-1, with 9 bases that match TRBD1. The CDR3 has 14 residues. CDR1 and CDR2 (germline): DFQATT, SNEGSKA (reference sequence). V was pared by 6 bases and J by 4 bases, with 7 bases of the junction left unmatched. CDR3 nucleotides: TGCAGTGCCGACCGGGACAGGGTTTACAATGAGCAGTTCTTC. As protein: CSADRDRVYNEQFF.

The chain's CDR3 is CASSQGQGVGYGYTF. CDR3 DNA: TGCGCCAGCAGCCAAGGACAGGGTGTTGGCTATGGCTACACCTTC. V usage is TRBV4-1 and J usage is TRBJ1-2; TRBD1 aligns across 7 bases. V lost 1 base to trimming and J lost 4 bases; unmatched junction nucleotides: 6. The CDR3 length is 15 residues. Germline CDR1 is MGHRA and CDR2 is YSYEKL.

This clonotype was observed many times. The chain is built from TRBV7-2 and TRBJ2-7; no firm D call. CDR3 length equals 11 residues. Deletions cut 5 bases from V and 3 bases from J, with 5 bases between. The germline CDR1 and CDR2 sequences are SGHTA and FQGNSA. CDR3 amino acids: CASSENYEQYF. CDR3 coding DNA: TGTGCCAGCAGCGAAAACTACGAGCAGTACTTC.

This clonotype was picked up one time. The rearrangement joins TRBV18 to TRBJ2-1; D uncertain. The CDR3 has 16 amino acids. Germline V gives CDR1 KGHSH, CDR2 LQKENI. V shed 3 bases and J shed 4 bases, with 16 bases lying between them. CDR3 amino acids: CASSPRKFPEYNEQFF. The CDR3 DNA is TGTGCCAGCTCACCTCGCAAGTTCCCGGAGTACAATGAGCAGTTCTTC.

This clonotype was detected only a few times. CDR3 DNA sequence: TGTGCCAGCAGACAACGAGGGAATAATTCACCCCTCCACTTT. It translates to CASRQRGNNSPLHF. The chain recombines TRBV28 with TRBJ1-6; no firm D call. This CDR3 spans 14 amino acids. Germline CDR1 MDHEN, CDR2 SYDVKM. V was clipped by 6 bases and J by 5 bases, with 11 bases between them. The complete variable domain, with remaining parts taken from reference TRBV28 and TRBJ1-6, reads DVKVTQSSRYLVKRTGEKVFLECVQDMDHENMFWYRQDPGLGLRLIYFSYDVKMKEKGDIPEGYSVSREKKERFSLILESASTNQTSMYLCASRQRGNNSPLHFGNGTRLTVT.

This sequence joins TRBV18 and TRBJ2-7; D is undetermined. Trimming pared 3 bases from V and 2 bases from J, leaving 8 bases between. The CDR3 contains 13 residues. The germline V gene encodes CDR1 KGHSH and CDR2 LQKENI. The CDR3 nucleotides are TGTGCCAGCTCACCCCGACTCGCCTACGAGCAGTACTTC. Translated: CASSPRLAYEQYF.

V gene TRBV7-4 combines with J gene TRBJ2-1, with 15 nucleotides matching TRBD2. Germline assignment: CDR1 SGHVT and CDR2 SQSDAQ. V lost 5 bases to trimming and J lost 3 bases; unmatched junction nucleotides: 5. This CDR3 contains 17 residues. CDR3 bases: TGTGCCAGCAGCCCGGGACTAGCGGGAGGACTCTACAATGAGCAGTTCTTC. Its translation: CASSPGLAGGLYNEQFF.

The CDR3 spells CASSLYRGDYQYF. CDR3 sequence (DNA): TGTGCCAGCAGCTTGTACAGGGGGGATTATCAGTACTTC. The chain has TRBV7-6 and TRBJ2-7, with 8 bases identical to TRBD1. This CDR3 is 13 amino acids long. CDR1 is SGHVS and CDR2 is FNYEAQ in the germline V gene. Germline trimming cut 3 bases from V and 10 bases from J; bases unmatched to any gene: 8.

This clonotype has only one observation. The germline gene is not matched at one end of the junction; a read error may be the cause. The chain employs TRBV6-2 or TRBV6-3 and TRBJ2-2, with TRBD2 matching 7 bases. Germline V gene lookup returns CDR1 MNHEY and CDR2 SVGEGT. There are 15 residues in the CDR3. The CDR3 spells CASSSELANSGELFF. DNA for the CDR3: TGTGCCAGCAGTTCCGAACTAGCGAACTCCGGGGAGCTGTTTTTT.

This sequence joins TRBV7-6 and TRBJ2-3; the match to TRBD2 covers 7 bases. This CDR3 has 15 amino acids. The germline gives CDR1 SGHVS, CDR2 FNYEAQ. The ends lost 7 bases at V and 3 bases at J; junction bases unmatched: 10. The CDR3: CASTQTGTMTDTQYF. CDR3 bases: TGTGCCAGCACCCAAACCGGGACTATGACAGATACGCAGTATTTT.

This chain links TRBV15 with TRBJ2-7; 7 bases line up with TRBD1. The CDR3 is made up of 14 amino acids. V dropped 6 bases and J dropped 1; count of bases not matched to a gene: 6. Germline V lookup: CDR1 LNHNV, CDR2 YYDKDF (reference sequence). This chain's CDR3 is CATRPGQVSYEQYF. DNA of the CDR3: TGTGCCACCAGACCTGGACAGGTTTCCTACGAGCAGTACTTC.